The sequence of this TCR beta chain was determined in a study of OX40 agonist ivuxolimab in advanced cancers. Germline V lookup: CDR1 LNHDA, CDR2 SQIVND (reference sequence). The CDR3 extends over 15 amino acids. V lost 8 bases and J lost 7; bases outside the gene matches: 13. Sequencing was performed with immunoSEQ multiplex PCR; in TCRdb, only in-frame clones are kept and a portion is missing. The repertoire holds tens of thousands of clones, with about 81% as singletons. This TCR came from an adult with an advanced solid tumor such as melanoma, head and neck, liver or kidney cancer. The source material was CD4+ or CD8+ T cells sorted from blood, sampled in a trial of the OX40 agonist ivuxolimab. The chain combines TRBV19 with TRBJ1-3, with 8 bases matching TRBD1. CDR3 bases: TGTGCCAGTCCCAGGGGGCGCCCCCCGGGGAACACCATATATTTT. It is translated as CASPRGRPPGNTIYF.